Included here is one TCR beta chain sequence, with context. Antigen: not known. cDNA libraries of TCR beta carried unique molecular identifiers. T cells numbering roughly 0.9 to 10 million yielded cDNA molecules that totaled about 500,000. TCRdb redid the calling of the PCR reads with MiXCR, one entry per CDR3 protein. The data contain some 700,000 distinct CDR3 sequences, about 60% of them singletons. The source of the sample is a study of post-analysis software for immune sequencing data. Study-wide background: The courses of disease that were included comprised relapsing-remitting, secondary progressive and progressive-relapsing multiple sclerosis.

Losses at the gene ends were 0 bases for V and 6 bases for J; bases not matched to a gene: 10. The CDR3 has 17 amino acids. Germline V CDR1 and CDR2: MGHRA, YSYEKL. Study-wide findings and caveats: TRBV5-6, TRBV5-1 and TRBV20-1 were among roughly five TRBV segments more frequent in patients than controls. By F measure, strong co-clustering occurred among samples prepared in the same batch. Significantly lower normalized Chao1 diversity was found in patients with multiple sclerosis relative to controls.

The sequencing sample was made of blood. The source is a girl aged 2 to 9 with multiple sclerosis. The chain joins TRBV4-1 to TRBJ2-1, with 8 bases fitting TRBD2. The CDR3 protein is CASSQEGLGLELNEQFF. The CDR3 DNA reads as TGCGCCAGCAGCCAAGAGGGGCTGGGACTAGAGCTCAATGAGCAGTTCTTC.